This passage covers 32 T cell receptor beta chains from one sample sequenced in a study of blood T cell repertoires in COVID-19. TCRdb's copy holds only in-frame clones and misses some; the assay was immunoSEQ multiplex PCR. The sample holds approximately 150,000 clones; approximately 79% are singletons and the top ten take around 20%. Sample: PBMCs or T cells enriched from blood (not recorded which). The source is a woman in her seventies in a cohort exposed to, infected with or recovered from COVID-19 (not recorded which).

The genes are TRBV29-1 and TRBJ2-1; TRBD2 matches at 16 bases. Germline loops: CDR1 SQVTM, CDR2 ANQGSEA. This CDR3 spans 19 amino acids. The ends lost 7 bases at V and 4 bases at J; junction bases unmatched: 16. The CDR3 DNA is TGCAGCGCCGAAGGGACTAGCGGGAGGGGTAGTTTTAGGTACAATGAGCAGTTCTTC. It is translated as CSAEGTSGRGSFRYNEQFF.

Written as DNA, the CDR3 is TGTGCCAGCATTCAAAGGGACAGGGGAGGACCTCGGTACTTC. Its translation is CASIQRDRGGPRYF. V gene TRBV5-4 combines with J gene TRBJ2-5, with TRBD1 matching over 10 bases. The CDR3 contains 14 residues. With 6 bases clipped from V and 13 bases from J, the junction kept 15 bases outside the gene matches. Germline V gives CDR1 SGHNT, CDR2 YYREEE (reference sequence). The entire variable domain, with the rest obtained from reference TRBV5-4 and TRBJ2-5, is as follows: ETGVTQSPTHLIKTRGQQVTLRCSSQSGHNTVSWYQQALGQGPQFIFQYYREEENGRGNFPPRFSGLQFPNYSSELNVNALELDDSALYLCASIQRDRGGPRYFGPGTRLLVL.

This clone came up a few times. The rearrangement joins TRBV4-1 to TRBJ1-2; D gene ambiguous. The V gene lost 1 base and the J gene lost 5 bases, with 11 bases spanning the gap. Germline V gene lookup returns CDR1 MGHRA and CDR2 YSYEKL. The CDR3 is 14 residues long. In DNA, the CDR3 is TGCGCCAGCAGCCAAGGGAGCGGGATTTATGGCTACACCTTC. Amino acids: CASSQGSGIYGYTF.

The J gene is TRBJ1-2, the V gene TRBV28; 8 nucleotides line up with TRBD1. The CDR3 sequence is 14 residues long. The V and J ends lost 7 bases and 4 bases, in that order; junction bases with no gene match: 8. Germline V gene data show CDR1 as MDHEN and CDR2 as SYDVKM. The CDR3 region is CASNSQGVVYGYTF. The CDR3 region has the DNA TGTGCCAGCAACTCACAGGGGGTGGTCTATGGCTACACCTTC.

The chain combines TRBV6-2 or TRBV6-3 with TRBJ2-3; 12 bases agree with TRBD2. CDR3 size: 15 residues. The V gene end was trimmed by 5 bases and the J gene end by 8 bases; junction bases not matched to a gene: 8. Germline V gene data show CDR1 as MNHEY and CDR2 as SVGEGT. CDR3 nucleotides: TGTGCCAGCAGTCGACTAGCGGGGGCCCCTGGTACGCAGTATTTT. Translated: CASSRLAGAPGTQYF.

The chain combines TRBV30 with TRBJ1-6; D perhaps matches TRBD1 (5 bases). The ends were cut back, 2 bases at V and 9 bases at J, with 11 bases in the middle. The CDR3 consists of 13 residues. Germline loops: CDR1 GTSNPN, CDR2 SVGIG (reference sequence). Here the CDR3 reads CAWSQIGASPLHF. The CDR3 coding sequence is TGTGCCTGGAGTCAGATAGGGGCTTCACCCCTCCACTTT. The variable domain in full, with the rest retrieved from reference TRBV30 and TRBJ1-6, is SQTIHQWPATLVQPVGSPLSLECTVEGTSNPNLYWYRQAAGRGLQLLFYSVGIGQISSEVPQNLSASRPQDRQFILSSKKLLLSDSGFYLCAWSQIGASPLHFGNGTRLTVT.

V gene TRBV5-4 combines with J gene TRBJ2-1; D remains ambiguous. With 0 bases removed from V and 0 bases from J, the gap between germline ends came to 7 bases. From germline, CDR1 is SGHNT and CDR2 YYREEE (reference sequence). This CDR3 is built from 15 residues. The CDR3 protein is CASSLAASSYNEQFF. The CDR3 coding sequence is TGTGCCAGCAGCTTGGCCGCTAGCTCCTACAATGAGCAGTTCTTC.

This rearrangement joins TRBV30 to TRBJ1-4; tentative D call: TRBD1 (6 bases). Germline CDR1 reads GTSNPN; CDR2 reads SVGIG (reference sequence). The V end was cut by 3 bases, the J end by 10 bases, with 21 bases between. The CDR3 has 15 residues. CDR3 region: CAWSLRSRGEGKLFF. DNA for the CDR3: TGTGCCTGGAGCCTAAGGAGCAGGGGCGAAGGAAAACTGTTTTTT.

V gene TRBV5-4 combines with J gene TRBJ2-1; 15 positions match TRBD2. Germline V gene sequence: CDR1 SGHNT, CDR2 YYREEE (reference sequence). The CDR3 sequence is 15 residues long. The V gene end was trimmed by 3 bases and the J gene end by 8 bases; junction bases not matched to a gene: 3. The CDR3 loop is CASSWGLAGGYEQFF. CDR3 in DNA: TGTGCCAGCAGCTGGGGACTAGCGGGAGGCTATGAGCAGTTCTTC. The complete variable domain, with remaining parts taken from reference TRBV5-4 and TRBJ2-1, reads ETGVTQSPTHLIKTRGQQVTLRCSSQSGHNTVSWYQQALGQGPQFIFQYYREEENGRGNFPPRFSGLQFPNYSSELNVNALELDDSALYLCASSWGLAGGYEQFFGPGTRLTVL.

V usage is TRBV9 and J usage is TRBJ2-1, with D maybe TRBD2 (5 bases). The length of the CDR3 is 16 residues. V was trimmed by 3 bases and J by 0 bases, leaving 13 bases between them. Germline V gene data show CDR1 as SGDLS and CDR2 as YYNGEE. CDR3 amino acids: CASSESGEGSYNEQFF. The DNA for the CDR3 is TGTGCCAGCAGCGAGTCCGGGGAAGGCTCCTACAATGAGCAGTTCTTC.

The chain uses TRBV28 and TRBJ1-6; the D gene is possibly TRBD1 (6 bases). Germline CDR1 MDHEN, CDR2 SYDVKM. The CDR3 loop spans 15 amino acids. Trimming shortened V by 4 bases and J by 3 bases, and 10 bases separated the two germline ends. The CDR3 DNA follows: TGTGCCAGCAGTTCTCAAGGGGGCTATAATTCACCCCTCCACTTT. Its translation is CASSSQGGYNSPLHF.

V is TRBV15 and J is TRBJ1-6, with D possibly TRBD1 on 5 matching bases. Trimming stripped 0 bases from V and 7 bases from J, with 13 bases between. Germline V gives CDR1 LNHNV, CDR2 YYDKDF (reference sequence). The CDR3 is made up of 16 amino acids. The CDR3 protein is CATSRDLAGQNSPLHF. The DNA for the CDR3 is TGTGCCACCAGCAGAGATCTGGCAGGGCAAAATTCACCCCTCCACTTT.

The DNA of the CDR3 is TGTGCCATCAGGCCGGACAGTGCTCAGCCCCAGCATTTT. The encoded protein is CAIRPDSAQPQHF. The genes are TRBV10-3 and TRBJ1-5; a weak D match, TRBD1 (6 bases). Germline loops: CDR1 ENHRY, CDR2 SYGVKD. The germline V and J ends were trimmed by 6 bases and 6 bases, with 12 bases remaining between them. The CDR3 runs 13 residues.

The rearrangement links TRBV2 to TRBJ2-7, with TRBD1 as a possible D gene (6 bases). Germline-derived CDR1 and CDR2 are SNHLY and FYNNEI. The CDR3 runs 13 residues. V was trimmed by 8 bases and J by 6 bases, leaving 17 bases between them. Here the CDR3 DNA reads TGTGCCAGCTCGGCCAGGGGCCCTCCCGAGCAGTACTTC. Translation: CASSARGPPEQYF. The variable domain in full, completed from reference TRBV2 and TRBJ2-7, reads EPEVTQTPSHQVTQMGQEVILRCVPISNHLYFYWYRQILGQKVEFLVSFYNNEISEKSEIFDDQFSVERPDGSNFTLKIRSTKLEDSAMYFCASSARGPPEQYFGPGTRLTVT.

The chain has TRBV7-9 and TRBJ2-2, with no clear D. The CDR3 is made up of 14 amino acids. Trimming pared 3 bases from V and 2 bases from J, leaving 7 bases between. Looked up from germline, CDR1 is SEHNR and CDR2 is FQNEAQ (reference sequence). The DNA of the CDR3 is TGTGCCAGCAGCTTCTTCGGTAACACCGGGGAGCTGTTTTTT. Its translation is CASSFFGNTGELFF.

The rearrangement links TRBV7-3 to TRBJ2-3, with TRBD2 matching 9 bases. CDR1 and CDR2 (germline): SGHTA, FQGTGA. The V segment lost 5 bases and the J segment 2 bases; nucleotides outside the gene matches: 5. The CDR3 runs 15 residues. The CDR3 here is CASSPGLAFTDTQYF. CDR3 nucleotide sequence: TGTGCCAGCAGCCCCGGACTAGCGTTCACAGATACGCAGTATTTT. The full variable domain, with the rest looked up from reference TRBV7-3 and TRBJ2-3, is GAGVSQTPSNKVTEKGKYVELRCDPISGHTALYWYRQSLGQGPEFLIYFQGTGAADDSGLPNDRFFAVRPEGSVSTLKIQRTERGDSAVYLCASSPGLAFTDTQYFGPGTRLTVL.

J is TRBJ2-3 and V is TRBV4-3; 8 bases line up with TRBD2. With V trimmed by 4 bases and J by 5 bases, 11 bases remained unmatched. The CDR3 loop spans 16 amino acids. CDR1 LGHNA and CDR2 YSLEER come from the germline V gene. CDR3 residues: CASSPEARAGEDTQYF. DNA for the CDR3: TGCGCCAGCAGCCCCGAGGCAAGAGCGGGAGAAGATACGCAGTATTTT.

CDR3 sequence (DNA): TGTGCCAGCAGCCCCGGGACTAGCGGGAGGAAGACCCAGTACTTC. Translated: CASSPGTSGRKTQYF. The rearrangement joins TRBV9 to TRBJ2-5; 15 bases agree with TRBD2. CDR3 length: 15 residues. Losses at the gene ends were 4 bases for V and 6 bases for J; bases not matched to a gene: 4. Germline CDR1 and CDR2: SGDLS and YYNGEE.

The chain is built from TRBV20-1 and TRBJ2-7; no clear D. CDR1 is DFQATT and CDR2 is SNEGSKA in the germline V gene (reference sequence). V lost 7 bases, J lost 5 bases, and 12 bases lay in between. The CDR3 covers 11 residues. The CDR3 spells CSVAADNEQYF. The CDR3, as DNA: TGCAGTGTTGCCGCCGACAACGAGCAGTACTTC.

The chain joins TRBV4-2 to TRBJ2-3; possibly TRBD2 for D (6 bases). The V gene's germline CDR1 is LGHNA and CDR2 YNFKEQ. The V gene lost 1 base and the J gene lost 5 bases, with 10 bases spanning the gap. This CDR3 is 14 amino acids long. CDR3 sequence reads: CASSQGLGGDTQYF. The CDR3 DNA is TGTGCCAGCAGCCAAGGGTTGGGGGGAGATACGCAGTATTTT.

This clone appeared a few times. The chain carries TRBV28 and TRBJ2-3; perhaps TRBD1 as D (6 bases). CDR3 length equals 14 residues. CDR1 MDHEN and CDR2 SYDVKM come from the germline V gene. V shed 6 bases and J shed 6 bases, with 16 bases lying between them. CDR3 amino acids: CASRSSRGLDTQYF. CDR3 sequence (DNA): TGTGCCAGCAGATCCTCCAGGGGTTTGGATACGCAGTATTTT.

The chain combines TRBV5-1 with TRBJ1-1; D gene unclear. The CDR3 sequence is 15 residues long. Trimming removed 2 bases at V and 4 bases at J, with 15 bases between. Germline V CDR1 and CDR2: SGHRS, YFSETQ. Written as DNA, the CDR3 is TGCGCCAGCAGCTTAAATTTGGGAGAGGGCACTGAAGCTTTCTTT. Residues: CASSLNLGEGTEAFF.

This CDR3 is CASSSRQGAKLFF. In nucleotides, the CDR3 is TGTGCCAGCAGCAGCAGACAGGGTGCGAAACTGTTTTTT. V and J are TRBV7-9 and TRBJ1-4, with 7 positions matching TRBD1. The CDR3 sequence is 13 residues long. V trimming: 5 bases; J trimming: 11 bases; junction bases outside the gene matches: 8. CDR1 and CDR2 from the germline V gene are SEHNR and FQNEAQ (reference sequence).

The V gene is TRBV18, the J gene TRBJ2-3; 9 nucleotides align to TRBD1. From germline, CDR1 is KGHSH and CDR2 LQKENI. V was pared by 4 bases and J by 1 base, with 9 bases of the junction left unmatched. The CDR3 runs 17 residues. The CDR3 nucleotides are TGTGCCAGCTCACGCTTGACGACAGGGGGGCGCACAGATACGCAGTATTTT. Its translation is CASSRLTTGGRTDTQYF.

A few counts support this clone. The chain uses TRBV4-3 and TRBJ1-3; TRBD1 might be the D (5 bases). Germline V gene lookup returns CDR1 LGHNA and CDR2 YSLEER. V was cut by 0 bases and J by 7 bases, with 7 bases left in between. This CDR3 comprises 13 residues. This chain's CDR3 is CASSQEGGNTIYF. The CDR3 coding sequence is TGCGCCAGCAGCCAAGAGGGGGGGAACACCATATATTTT.

This clone was recorded at least ten times. The V and J genes are TRBV7-2 and TRBJ1-5; D call uncertain. CDR3 length: 12 residues. V was shortened by 5 bases and J by 8 bases, with 10 bases between the two germline ends. The V gene's germline CDR1 is SGHTA and CDR2 FQGNSA. Here the CDR3 DNA reads TGTGCCAGCAGCCCAGACCGGGAGCCCCAGCATTTT. The encoded protein is CASSPDREPQHF.

V usage is TRBV28 and J usage is TRBJ1-6; possibly TRBD1 for D (5 bases). V was cut by 7 bases and J by 1 base, with 11 bases left in between. CDR1 and CDR2 from the germline V gene are MDHEN and SYDVKM. The CDR3 runs 15 residues. CDR3 sequence: CASMGGRSYNSPLHF. The CDR3 DNA reads as TGTGCCAGCATGGGGGGACGGTCCTATAATTCACCCCTCCACTTT.

This chain joins TRBV20-1 and TRBJ1-3; possible D gene TRBD1, 5 bases. V gave up 3 bases and J gave up 0 bases, with 9 bases separating them. The CDR3 runs to 14 residues. Germline-derived CDR1 and CDR2 are DFQATT and SNEGSKA (reference sequence). The CDR3 region has the DNA TGCAGTGCTAGTGGTCAGGGCTCTGGAAACACCATATATTTT. It yields the protein CSASGQGSGNTIYF.

The gene calls are TRBV27 and TRBJ1-1; 11 bases line up with TRBD1. The length of the CDR3 is 15 residues. The germline V gene encodes CDR1 MNHEY and CDR2 SMNVEV (reference sequence). The V segment lost 8 bases and the J segment 5 bases; nucleotides outside the gene matches: 10. CDR3 protein: CASRRTGGSSTEAFF. DNA for the CDR3: TGTGCCAGCCGTAGGACAGGGGGCTCGTCTACTGAAGCTTTCTTT.

J is TRBJ1-1 and V is TRBV12-3 or TRBV12-4; unclear D gene. V lost 2 bases to trimming and J lost 4 bases, with 5 bases between them. The CDR3 spans 12 residues. CDR3 bases: TGTGCCAGCAGTTTAATTCGCACTGAAGCTTTCTTT. Its translation is CASSLIRTEAFF.

The V gene is TRBV4-1, the J gene TRBJ2-6; D call uncertain. The CDR3 loop spans 18 amino acids. Germline lookup yields CDR1 MGHRA and CDR2 YSYEKL. Trimming cost V 0 bases and J 0 bases, with 12 bases left between them. CDR3 sequence reads: CASSQEGDGYSGANVLTF. As DNA, the CDR3 is TGCGCCAGCAGCCAAGAAGGAGACGGATACTCTGGGGCCAACGTCCTGACTTTC.

The chain couples TRBV11-3 to TRBJ2-2; D ambiguous. Germline V gene sequence: CDR1 SGHNT, CDR2 YENEEA. Trimming took off 5 bases at V and 1 base at J, with 8 bases between the two ends. There are 14 residues in the CDR3. The CDR3 sequence is CASSHYMNTGELFF. In DNA, the CDR3 is TGTGCCAGCAGCCACTACATGAACACCGGGGAGCTGTTTTTT.